The T cell receptor (beta chain) under discussion was sequenced for a study of tumor-infiltrating lymphocytes in localized non-small cell lung cancer. About the research overall: Patients included smokers and never-smokers with various histologies, some sampled after neoadjuvant chemotherapy. Study-wide findings and caveats: Immunotypes IM1 and IM2 had similar TCR-derived T-cell fractions. TCR sequencing covered a subset of patients with enough tissue.

Sequencing was performed with immunoSEQ multiplex PCR; in TCRdb, only in-frame clones are kept and a portion is missing. The table records more than 7,500 clones, around four fifths of them present only once. Concerning this clone itself: Its antigen is not identified.

Sequencing was done on a sample of uninvolved lung tissue not adjacent to the tumor. The clonotype was recovered from a human donor with non-small cell lung cancer.

The chain's CDR3 is CASSPLAGGQETQYF. The CDR3 DNA follows: TGTGCCAGCAGTCCTCTAGCGGGGGGGCAAGAGACCCAGTACTTC. The chain uses TRBV6-1 and TRBJ2-5; 12 bases are shared with TRBD2. V lost 5 bases to trimming and J lost 2 bases; unmatched junction nucleotides: 3. The germline CDR1 and CDR2 sequences are MNHNS and SASEGT. This CDR3 comprises 15 residues.